This T cell receptor (beta chain) was recovered during a study of T cell responses to AZD1222 COVID-19 vaccine. Using immunoSEQ multiplex PCR, the repertoire was profiled, and TCRdb retains in-frame clones only, with some absent. The sample has about 200,000 clones; approximately 94% are singletons. This CDR3 has 16 residues. J gave up 9 bases and V 1 base, and 11 bases lay outside the gene matches. The V gene's germline CDR1 is SGHVS and CDR2 FQNEAQ. The rearrangement links TRBV7-8 to TRBJ2-3, with 9 bases identical to TRBD2. Sequenced here: peripheral blood, sampled 28 days after the second AZD1222 dose. The receptor's source is an adult who received the AZD1222 COVID-19 vaccine. The CDR3 coding sequence is TGTGCCAGCAGCTTAGTGCCGGGACTAGCAGGTGTCACGCAGTATTTT. Its translation: CASSLVPGLAGVTQYF.